This TCR beta chain was identified in a study of cytomegalovirus exposure and HLA in healthy donors. Study information: Early released data comprised around 80 million unique TCRs from HLA-typed donors.

General study points: From TCR beta sequences, most subjects' HLA-A and HLA-B alleles were reportedly predicted accurately. Further analysis was carried out later, and it showed several of the most significant clusters appearing linked to common viral pathogens.

As for the donors, each was a healthy bone marrow donor. Use of 60 Vbeta and 13 Jbeta primers characterized the PCR. Sequencing was performed with immunoSEQ multiplex PCR; in TCRdb, only in-frame clones are kept and a portion is missing. The sample carries about 150,000 clones, over 65% recorded once. The CDR3 totals 14 residues. V lost 5 bases and J 3 bases, leaving 15 bases between the germline ends. The germline V gene has CDR1 SGHRS and CDR2 YFSETQ. This clone was seen a few times. Antigen unknown. The rearrangement uses TRBV5-1 and TRBJ2-7, with D perhaps matching TRBD2 (5 bases). The specimen was PBMCs. This TCR was recovered from a man aged 40-55 years in good health and CMV-seropositive. The CDR3 DNA sequence: TGCGCCAGCAGACCTGGACGGGATCTCTACGAGCAGTACTTC. It translates to CASRPGRDLYEQYF. The complete variable domain, with remaining parts taken from reference TRBV5-1 and TRBJ2-7, reads KAGVTQTPRYLIKTRGQQVTLSCSPISGHRSVSWYQQTPGQGLQFLFEYFSETQRNKGNFPGRFSGRQFSNSRSEMNVSTLELGDSALYLCASRPGRDLYEQYFGPGTRLTVT.